Here is one TCR beta chain with its context. The sample is drawn from a study of control samples from healthy donors and cancer patients. Sequencing used immunoSEQ multiplex PCR; TCRdb keeps in-frame clones, though not all of them. In the table there are about 94,000 clones, 90% of which are singletons. The clonotype was recovered from a woman aged 18-29 years in good health. The sequencing sample was made of blood.

The CDR3 region has the DNA TGTGCCAGCAGTATCCGGTCCGGGACTAGCGGGGAAGTCGTCGAGCAGTACTTC. This gives the protein CASSIRSGTSGEVVEQYF. The chain links TRBV27 to TRBJ2-7; 13 nucleotides agree with TRBD2. The CDR3 runs 18 residues. Germline CDR1 MNHEY, CDR2 SMNVEV (reference sequence). With 5 bases clipped from V and 6 bases from J, the junction kept 16 bases outside the gene matches.